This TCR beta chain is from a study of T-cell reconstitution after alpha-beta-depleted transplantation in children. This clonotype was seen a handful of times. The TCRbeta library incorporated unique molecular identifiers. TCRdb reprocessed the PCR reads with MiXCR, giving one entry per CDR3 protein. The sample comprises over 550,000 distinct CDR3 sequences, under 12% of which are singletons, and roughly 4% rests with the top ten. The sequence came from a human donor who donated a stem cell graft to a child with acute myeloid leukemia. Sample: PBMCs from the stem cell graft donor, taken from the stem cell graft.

The CDR3 here is CASKPAPQGVGELFF. CDR3 nucleotides: TGCGCCAGCAAACCAGCGCCACAGGGAGTCGGGGAGCTGTTTTTT. The chain combines TRBV5-1 with TRBJ2-2; perhaps TRBD1 as D (6 bases). The V and J ends lost 6 bases and 7 bases respectively, with 19 bases between them. CDR3 length: 15 residues. CDR1 and CDR2 from the germline V gene are SGHRS and YFSETQ.